This T cell receptor (beta chain) was sequenced during a study of spatial heterogeneity in lung cancer. About the study: The study observed each unique TCR and UMI combination more than ten times on average in raw reads.

CDR3 length: 15 residues. The germline V gene has CDR1 SGHRS and CDR2 YFSETQ. Documented time point: sample taken at primary tumor resection. The authors sequenced whole RNA from tumor, nontumor lung or frozen PBMC without sorting. Donation came from 70 or so patients with untreated early-stage non-small cell lung cancer. Findings and limits, study-wide: The study found ubiquitous expanded tumor TCRs in blood more at resection than follow-up.

This clonotype has a count of ten or more. Its target is not known. The junction differs from germline at one of its ends, possibly a read error. TCRdb re-derived calls from the 5' RACE reads in MiXCR, one entry per CDR3 protein. The table includes about 47,000 distinct CDR3 sequences, about 11% detected once. The sequencing used PBMCs, collected at surgery. The receptor was isolated from a female donor with early-stage non-small cell lung cancer. The gene calls are TRBV5-1 and TRBJ1-5; D uncertain. CDR3 DNA: TGCGCCAGCAGTTTGGGAGAATTCAGCAATCAGCCCCAGCATTTT. This codes for CASSLGEFSNQPQHF.